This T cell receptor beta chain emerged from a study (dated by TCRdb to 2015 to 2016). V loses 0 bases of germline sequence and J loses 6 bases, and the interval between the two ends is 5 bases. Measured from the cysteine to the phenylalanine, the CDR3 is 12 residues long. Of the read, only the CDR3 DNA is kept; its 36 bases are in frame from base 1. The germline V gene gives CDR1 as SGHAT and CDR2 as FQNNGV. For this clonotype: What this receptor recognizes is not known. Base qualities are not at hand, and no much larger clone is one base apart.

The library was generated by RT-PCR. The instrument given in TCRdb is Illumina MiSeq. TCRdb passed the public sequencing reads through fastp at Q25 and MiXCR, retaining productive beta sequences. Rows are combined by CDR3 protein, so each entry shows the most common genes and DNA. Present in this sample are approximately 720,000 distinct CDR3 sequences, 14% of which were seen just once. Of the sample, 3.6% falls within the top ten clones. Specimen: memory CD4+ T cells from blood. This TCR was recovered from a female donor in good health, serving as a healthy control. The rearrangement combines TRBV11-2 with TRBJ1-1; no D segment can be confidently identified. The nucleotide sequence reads TGTGCCAGCAGCTTAGAGACGTCTGAAGCTTTCTTT. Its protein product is CASSLETSEAFF.